This T cell receptor (beta chain) originates from a study of CD8 T cells in Susac syndrome. Reverse transcription of about 0.5 to 1 ug RNA used random hexamers. The TCR beta CDR3 was amplified by immunoSEQ multiplex PCR across 54 Vbeta, 13 Jbeta. TCRdb analysed the immunoSEQ multiplex PCR reads with MiXCR anew, one entry per CDR3 protein. Here the sample spans about 430,000 distinct CDR3 sequences, more than 70% being singletons. Germline V gene data show CDR1 as MNHEY and CDR2 as SVGAGI. CDR3 length: 14 amino acids. V lost 7 bases and J lost 2, with 12 bases in between. The sequence came from a human donor with multiple sclerosis. The source material was CD8+ T cells from PBMCs. The genes are TRBV6-5 and TRBJ2-1; D possibly corresponds to TRBD2 (5 bases). The chain's CDR3 is CASNPFGAYNEQFF. Here the CDR3 DNA reads TGTGCCAGCAACCCTTTCGGGGCCTACAATGAGCAGTTCTTC.